The 12 T cell receptor beta chains listed next were all sequenced from one sample in a study of shared clonotypes between healthy human individuals. Terminally differentiated effector memory CD45RA+ cells were left out of the naive CD8 fraction, which was CD45RO-negative and positively selected for CCR7. Repertoires were generated with immunoSEQ multiplex PCR, while TCRdb's copy carries only in-frame clones and drops some. This repertoire shows 1.5 million to 2.5 million clones, approximately 94% found once; its top ten account for less than 1.5%. Material for sequencing was naive CD8+ T cells sorted from blood. The receptor set was obtained from a man between 18 and 35 years old in good health.

This chain links TRBV2 with TRBJ2-7; no definite D call. This CDR3 is 13 amino acids long. Germline lookup yields CDR1 SNHLY and CDR2 FYNNEI. Trimming shortened V by 1 base and J by 3 bases, and 7 bases separated the two germline ends. This CDR3 is CASSEVNSYEQYF. The CDR3 bases are TGTGCCAGCAGTGAAGTAAACAGCTACGAGCAGTACTTC.

V is TRBV9 and J is TRBJ2-5; a weak D match, TRBD2 (7 bases). Germline V gene data show CDR1 as SGDLS and CDR2 as YYNGEE. V gave up 3 bases and J gave up 5 bases, with 14 bases separating them. The CDR3 is 14 amino acids. The CDR3, as DNA: TGTGCCAGCAGCGGATGGGGGGGGCTGGAGACCCAGTACTTC. It translates to CASSGWGGLETQYF.

In its sample, this clone was seen once. This specimen includes other DNA sequences encoding the same CDR3. V and J are TRBV7-2 and TRBJ2-7, with 9 bases identical to TRBD2. CDR1 and CDR2 from the germline V gene are SGHTA and FQGNSA. CDR3 length: 15 residues. V was clipped by 3 bases and J by 4 bases; unmatched bases: 7. CDR3 in DNA: TGTGCCAGCAGCTTGGGGCTAGCGGGAACTTACGAGCAGTACTTC. This gives the protein CASSLGLAGTYEQYF.

The V call is TRBV21-1, the J call TRBJ1-1; TRBD1 is the table's D call, not checked against the DNA. TRBV21-1 is assigned pseudogene status. This CDR3 spans 16 amino acids. The chain's CDR3 is CASSNYRGRMDTEAFF. The DNA for the CDR3 is TGTGCCAGCAGCAATTACAGGGGGCGCATGGACACTGAAGCTTTCTTT.

This clone was seen only once. V usage is TRBV27 and J usage is TRBJ1-2; no clear D gene. Germline V gene data show CDR1 as MNHEY and CDR2 as SMNVEV (reference sequence). The CDR3 totals 13 residues. V was shortened by 3 bases and J by 8 bases, with 13 bases between the two germline ends. The CDR3 region is CASSLLGFGGYTF. The CDR3 region has the DNA TGTGCCAGCAGTTTGTTAGGGTTTGGGGGCTACACCTTC.

Only a few counts were recorded for this clone. The genes are TRBV25-1 and TRBJ1-2; D not certain. The germline V gene has CDR1 MGHDK and CDR2 SYGVNS. The CDR3 is 11 amino acids. V was pared by 3 bases and J by 6 bases, with 5 bases between. Here the CDR3 reads CASSDPNGYTF. CDR3 DNA: TGTGCCAGCAGTGATCCGAATGGCTACACCTTC.

Notes on this clone: A read error may be the cause here, since a much bigger clone is one base away. Other DNA sequences of this sample code for an identical CDR3. The chain has TRBV7-9 and TRBJ2-7; no definite D call. Germline V gene data show CDR1 as SEHNR and CDR2 as FQNEAQ (reference sequence). CDR3 length: 12 residues. The V and J ends lost 1 base and 5 bases respectively, with 6 bases between them. The DNA for the CDR3 is TGTGCCAGCAGCTTAGGGTCCCACGAGCAGTACTTC. It yields the protein CASSLGSHEQYF.

The CDR3 DNA reads as TGTGCCAGCAGCCCCCGGGACAGGAGCCTTATGGAGACCCAGTACTTC. This gives the protein CASSPRDRSLMETQYF. The chain combines TRBV7-9 with TRBJ2-5; 8 bases are a match to TRBD1. Looked up from germline, CDR1 is SEHNR and CDR2 is FQNEAQ (reference sequence). The CDR3 loop spans 16 amino acids. J lost 5 bases, V lost 5 bases, and 13 bases had no gene match.

This clone was picked up one time. The same CDR3 is also encoded by other DNA sequences in this sample. The V call is TRBV13, the J call TRBJ2-3; 10 bases are a match to TRBD2. Germline CDR1 and CDR2: PRHDT and FYEKMQ (reference sequence). The CDR3 has 14 residues. Trimming took 1 base from V and 6 from J; bases not matched to a gene: 1. The CDR3 coding sequence is TGTGCCAGCAGCTTAGAACTAGCGGGGGATACGCAGTATTTT. Protein: CASSLELAGDTQYF.

The chain uses TRBV14 and TRBJ2-3, with 9 positions matching TRBD2. Germline assignment: CDR1 SGHDN and CDR2 FVKESK. Trimming removed 4 bases from V and 2 bases from J; junction bases left unmatched: 4. The CDR3 consists of 15 residues. CDR3 nucleotide sequence: TGTGCCAGCAGCCCCGTAGCGGGGGTCACAGATACGCAGTATTTT. This gives the protein CASSPVAGVTDTQYF.

This chain links TRBV27 with TRBJ2-2; tentative D call: TRBD2 (7 bases). The CDR3 has 16 amino acids. CDR1 and CDR2 from the germline V gene are MNHEY and SMNVEV (reference sequence). V gave up 5 bases and J gave up 5 bases, with 18 bases separating them. The CDR3 region is CASSQVGGPGTGELFF. In nucleotides, the CDR3 is TGTGCCAGCAGTCAGGTGGGGGGGCCGGGTACCGGGGAGCTGTTTTTT.

This chain links TRBV2 with TRBJ2-7; D is unclear. Per germline, CDR1 SNHLY and CDR2 FYNNEI. The germline V and J ends were trimmed by 1 base and 1 base, with 14 bases remaining between them. This CDR3 is 16 amino acids long. CDR3 DNA: TGTGCCAGCAGTGAAGAGATTGAGTGGATATCCTACGAGCAGTACTTC. This translates into CASSEEIEWISYEQYF.